The 26 T cell receptor beta chains below all came from one sample that was sequenced in a study of CD8+ T cells in alopecia areata. RNA, once extracted, was reverse transcribed into cDNA for use as the sequencing template. Profiling relied on immunoSEQ multiplex PCR, and the TCRdb table lists in-frame clones only, not all of them. Here the sample spans 110,000 or so clones, approximately 50% being singletons. Sequences were obtained from NKG2D-low CD8+ T cells sorted from blood. Receptors were obtained from a human donor with alopecia areata.

This clone was recorded a few times. The chain joins TRBV9 to TRBJ1-2, with no clear D. The CDR3 extends over 14 amino acids. Trimming took 1 base from V and 3 from J, leaving 10 bases between them. CDR1 SGDLS and CDR2 YYNGEE come from the germline V gene. The CDR3 loop reads CASSVYEGDYGYTF. The CDR3, as DNA: TGTGCCAGCAGCGTATACGAGGGTGACTATGGCTACACCTTC. The full variable domain, its missing parts supplied by reference TRBV9 and TRBJ1-2, is DSGVTQTPKHLITATGQRVTLRCSPRSGDLSVYWYQQSLDQGLQFLIQYYNGEERAKGNILERFSAQQFPDLHSELNLSSLELGDSALYFCASSVYEGDYGYTFGSGTRLTVV.

The chain combines TRBV29-1 with TRBJ1-2; D may be TRBD1 (5 bases). This CDR3 spans 12 amino acids. V was cut by 6 bases and J by 4 bases, with 12 bases left in between. CDR1 is SQVTM, CDR2 ANQGSEA, per germline. DNA of the CDR3: TGCAGCGTCAAGGGACGAGGCTATGGCTACACCTTC. Translated, it gives CSVKGRGYGYTF. The full variable domain, its missing parts supplied by reference TRBV29-1 and TRBJ1-2, is SAVISQKPSRDICQRGTSLTIQCQVDSQVTMMFWYRQQPGQSLTLIATANQGSEATYESGFVIDKFPISRPNLTFSTLTVSNMSPEDSSIYLCSVKGRGYGYTFGSGTRLTVV.

V is TRBV7-6 and J is TRBJ1-1, with a possible D match to TRBD1 (5 bases). The CDR3 spans 15 residues. Trimming pared 5 bases from V and 0 bases from J, leaving 13 bases between. Germline V gives CDR1 SGHVS, CDR2 FNYEAQ. CDR3 DNA: TGTGCCAGCAGCCCGGGGACTAATCTGAACACTGAAGCTTTCTTT. Its translation: CASSPGTNLNTEAFF.

The rearrangement uses TRBV9 and TRBJ2-7; tentative D call: TRBD1 (5 bases). V lost 2 bases, J lost 0 bases, and 12 bases lay in between. The CDR3 runs 15 residues. Germline V gives CDR1 SGDLS, CDR2 YYNGEE. The CDR3 spells CASSVSRDSSYEQYF. CDR3 sequence (DNA): TGTGCCAGCAGCGTTTCCAGGGATAGCTCCTACGAGCAGTACTTC.

The CDR3 protein is CASSEGPADLYEQYF. For the CDR3, the DNA is TGTGCCAGCAGCGAGGGACCAGCGGATCTCTACGAGCAGTACTTC. This chain joins TRBV5-6 and TRBJ2-7; D assignment may be TRBD1 or TRBD2 (5 bases each). The CDR3 has 15 amino acids. Germline assignment: CDR1 SGHDT and CDR2 YYEEEE. The V end was cut by 4 bases, the J end by 3 bases, with 17 bases between.

V gene TRBV29-1 combines with J gene TRBJ1-2; weak D call: TRBD1 (6 bases). Trimming took 3 bases from V and 4 from J, leaving 9 bases between them. The length of the CDR3 is 12 residues. The germline CDR1 and CDR2 sequences are SQVTM and ANQGSEA. In nucleotides, the CDR3 is TGCAGCGTTGACACAGGGACCTATGGCTACACCTTC. It codes for CSVDTGTYGYTF.

This chain connects TRBV7-6 to TRBJ2-7; TRBD2 might be the D (5 bases). Germline CDR1 is SGHVS and CDR2 is FNYEAQ. V shed 2 bases and J shed 2 bases, with 7 bases lying between them. The CDR3 runs to 13 residues. The CDR3 loop is CASSLTGTYEQYF. In DNA, the CDR3 is TGTGCCAGCAGCTTAACCGGGACCTACGAGCAGTACTTC.

This chain connects TRBV25-1 to TRBJ2-2; possibly TRBD1 or TRBD2 for D (5 bases each). CDR3 length equals 16 residues. Per germline, CDR1 MGHDK and CDR2 SYGVNS. V gave up 4 bases and J gave up 7 bases, with 19 bases separating them. CDR3 amino acids: CASSGKRGKTGGELFF. The CDR3, as DNA: TGTGCCAGCAGTGGAAAGAGGGGCAAAACGGGCGGGGAGCTGTTTTTT.

The chain has TRBV7-6 and TRBJ2-7, with D possibly matching TRBD2 (5 bases). Germline V gene sequence: CDR1 SGHVS, CDR2 FNYEAQ. V was clipped by 5 bases and J by 3 bases, with 14 bases between them. The CDR3 spans 14 residues. The CDR3 bases are TGTGCCAGCAGCCCTGATCCCGGGATCTACGAGCAGTACTTC. It translates to CASSPDPGIYEQYF.

This clone showed up just a few times. This chain uses TRBV7-9 with TRBJ2-1, with D possibly TRBD2 on 6 matching bases. Germline assignment: CDR1 SEHNR and CDR2 FQNEAQ (reference sequence). The CDR3 spans 14 residues. The V and J ends lost 1 base and 5 bases respectively, with 9 bases between them. The DNA of the CDR3 is TGTGCCAGCAGCTTAGGAGGACTAAACAATGAGCAGTTCTTC. Its protein is CASSLGGLNNEQFF. Supplemented by reference TRBV7-9 and TRBJ2-1, the full variable domain reads DTGVSQNPRHKITKRGQNVTFRCDPISEHNRLYWYRQTLGQGPEFLTYFQNEAQLEKSRLLSDRFSAERPKGSFSTLEIQRTEQGDSAMYLCASSLGGLNNEQFFGPGTRLTVL.

In this sample, this clone turned up a few times. The chain combines TRBV7-2 with TRBJ2-1; D gene ambiguous. This CDR3 is 13 amino acids long. With 3 bases removed from V and 4 bases from J, the gap between germline ends came to 7 bases. The germline V gene encodes CDR1 SGHTA and CDR2 FQGNSA. The CDR3 protein is CASSFVFYNEQFF. DNA for the CDR3: TGTGCCAGCAGCTTTGTATTTTACAATGAGCAGTTCTTC.

This sequence joins TRBV13 and TRBJ2-7; 9 bases map to TRBD2. V gave up 5 bases and J gave up 4 bases; unmatched junction bases: 12. The CDR3 is 16 residues long. Germline CDR1 PRHDT, CDR2 FYEKMQ (reference sequence). The CDR3 is CASSPGAASGIYEQYF. The DNA of the CDR3 is TGTGCCAGCAGCCCAGGGGCCGCTAGCGGGATTTACGAGCAGTACTTC. Full variable domain (remainder filled in from reference TRBV13 and TRBJ2-7): AAGVIQSPRHLIKEKRETATLKCYPIPRHDTVYWYQQGPGQDPQFLISFYEKMQSDKGSIPDRFSAQQFSDYHSELNMSSLELGDSALYFCASSPGAASGIYEQYFGPGTRLTVT.

The rearrangement joins TRBV13 to TRBJ2-7; D perhaps matches TRBD1 (7 bases). Germline lookup yields CDR1 PRHDT and CDR2 FYEKMQ (reference sequence). V was clipped by 5 bases and J by 2 bases, with 13 bases between them. This CDR3 contains 14 residues. CDR3 nucleotides: TGTGCCAGCAGCCAGACAGGGAGGCCCTACGAGCAGTACTTC. Its protein product is CASSQTGRPYEQYF.

This clone was counted only a few times. The chain joins TRBV30 to TRBJ2-1; D is unresolved. The CDR3 totals 11 residues. In germline, CDR1 is GTSNPN, CDR2 SVGIG (reference sequence). Deletions cut 2 bases from V and 9 bases from J, with 8 bases between. CDR3 sequence: CAWSYSSEQFF. CDR3 coding DNA: TGTGCCTGGAGTTACTCCAGTGAGCAGTTCTTC.

In its sample, this clone was seen a few times. The rearrangement links TRBV7-9 to TRBJ2-5; no clear D. The CDR3 totals 15 residues. Germline CDR1 reads SEHNR; CDR2 reads FQNEAQ (reference sequence). Trimming took 5 bases from V and 3 from J, leaving 16 bases between them. The DNA for the CDR3 is TGTGCCAGCAGCCACATAGACGAGTTAGAAGAGACCCAGTACTTC. It specifies CASSHIDELEETQYF.

This clone was seen a few times. The chain uses TRBV7-9 and TRBJ2-5; D might be TRBD1 (5 bases). V lost 5 bases, J lost 2 bases, and 12 bases lay in between. The CDR3 covers 14 residues. The germline CDR1 and CDR2 sequences are SEHNR and FQNEAQ (reference sequence). The CDR3 region has the DNA TGTGCCAGCAGCGTGACAGTTACACAAGAGACCCAGTACTTC. Protein sequence: CASSVTVTQETQYF.

V and J are TRBV11-2 and TRBJ2-1; no definite D call. V was pared by 1 base and J by 8 bases, with 12 bases between. CDR3 length: 14 amino acids. The germline CDR1 and CDR2 sequences are SGHAT and FQNNGV. The CDR3 spells CASSLVPVGHEQFF. The DNA for the CDR3 is TGTGCCAGCAGCTTAGTGCCTGTCGGTCATGAGCAGTTCTTC. The whole variable domain, filled in from reference TRBV11-2 and TRBJ2-1, reads EAGVAQSPRYKIIEKRQSVAFWCNPISGHATLYWYQQILGQGPKLLIQFQNNGVVDDSQLPKDRFSAERLKGVDSTLKIQPAKLEDSAVYLCASSLVPVGHEQFFGPGTRLTVL.

This clone has a single count. This chain joins TRBV4-1 and TRBJ2-7; 10 nucleotides align to TRBD1. Trimming cost V 5 bases and J 2 bases; bases outside gene matches: 6. This CDR3 contains 15 residues. CDR1 is MGHRA, CDR2 YSYEKL, per germline. DNA of the CDR3: TGCGCCAGCAGCAAGGGACAGGGGAACACCTACGAGCAGTACTTC. The encoded protein is CASSKGQGNTYEQYF.

This clone was counted between two and nine times. The rearrangement links TRBV19 to TRBJ2-3; D not certain. Germline V gene lookup returns CDR1 LNHDA and CDR2 SQIVND (reference sequence). Trimming removed 3 bases from V and 6 bases from J, with 4 bases in between. The CDR3 is 11 residues long. The CDR3 DNA sequence: TGTGCCAGTAGTATCGACGATACGCAGTATTTT. It translates to CASSIDDTQYF.

This clone was detected only a few times. The chain joins TRBV6-5 to TRBJ1-1; D gene unclear. Per germline, CDR1 MNHEY and CDR2 SVGAGI. Trimming cost V 3 bases and J 3 bases, with 11 bases left between them. The CDR3 consists of 14 residues. DNA for the CDR3: TGTGCCAGCAGTTATGAGTGGCCGGACACTGAAGCTTTCTTT. Residues: CASSYEWPDTEAFF.

The V and J genes are TRBV29-1 and TRBJ2-3; D is uncertain. V shed 7 bases and J shed 2 bases, with 13 bases lying between them. Germline CDR1 is SQVTM and CDR2 is ANQGSEA. This CDR3 is 13 amino acids long. The CDR3 DNA reads as TGCAGCGCAGTCGTCAGTTTCACAGATACGCAGTATTTT. Its translation is CSAVVSFTDTQYF.

This clone was seen only a few times. V is TRBV5-1 and J is TRBJ2-7, with D maybe TRBD1 (5 bases). This CDR3 region has 16 residues. V was pared by 0 bases and J by 5 bases, with 18 bases between. In germline, CDR1 is SGHRS, CDR2 YFSETQ. The chain's CDR3 is CASSLAGPGRAHEQYF. CDR3 nucleotide sequence: TGCGCCAGCAGCTTGGCAGGGCCAGGTAGGGCCCACGAGCAGTACTTC.

Only a few counts were recorded for this clone. V usage is TRBV13 and J usage is TRBJ2-1; 11 bases are shared with TRBD1. The CDR3 has 16 amino acids. Looked up from germline, CDR1 is PRHDT and CDR2 is FYEKMQ (reference sequence). With 6 bases clipped from V and 5 bases from J, the junction kept 9 bases outside the gene matches. The chain's CDR3 is CASSLRRDRGNNEQFF. In DNA, the CDR3 is TGTGCCAGCAGTCTTCGCCGGGACAGGGGGAACAATGAGCAGTTCTTC.

The V and J genes are TRBV19 and TRBJ2-1; 7 bases line up with TRBD2. Germline CDR1 reads LNHDA; CDR2 reads SQIVND (reference sequence). CDR3 length: 11 residues. The V segment lost 4 bases and the J segment 9 bases; nucleotides outside the gene matches: 0. This chain's CDR3 is CASSSGSEQFF. CDR3 DNA: TGTGCCAGTAGTAGCGGGAGTGAGCAGTTCTTC.

The chain has TRBV4-1 and TRBJ2-7; tentative D call: TRBD1 (6 bases). Trimming shortened V by 3 bases and J by 9 bases, and 21 bases separated the two germline ends. Germline values: CDR1 MGHRA, CDR2 YSYEKL. The CDR3 length is 15 residues. CDR3 region: CASSQVHRDREMQYF. The CDR3 nucleotides are TGCGCCAGCAGCCAGGTACACAGGGACCGAGAGATGCAGTACTTC.

This rearrangement joins TRBV12-5 to TRBJ2-7; D is possibly TRBD2 (5 bases). CDR1 LGHNT and CDR2 FRNRAP come from the germline V gene. Trimming took off 6 bases at V and 3 bases at J, with 12 bases between the two ends. The CDR3 is 13 amino acids. The CDR3 coding sequence is TGTGCTAGTGGCCGACGGGATCACTACGAGCAGTACTTC. Translating gives CASGRRDHYEQYF.